The 24 T cell receptor beta chains listed next were all sequenced from one sample in a study of T cells expressing NK-cell markers. TCRdb reanalyzed the 5' RACE reads, giving one entry per CDR3 protein sequence and no DNA. This sample's table has almost 450,000 distinct CDR3 sequences. Sequencing was done on a sample of blood T cells: a sorted CD56 or NKG2C T cell subset, CD4+ or CD8+ T cells, or bulk PBMC T cells (not recorded which). These receptor sequences come from a woman aged 18 to 75 in good health.

This sequence joins TRBV25-1 and TRBJ2-3. Per germline, CDR1 MGHDK and CDR2 SYGVNS. The CDR3 has 15 amino acids. CDR3 loop: CASSELGTGTDTQYF.

The chain carries TRBV20-1 and TRBJ2-4; TCRdb proposes TRBD2, but this gene call is untestable without DNA. The CDR3 runs 15 residues. Germline V gene sequence: CDR1 DFQATT, CDR2 SNEGSKA (reference sequence). CDR3 protein: CSAPKPGGGWNIQYF.

V gene TRBV4-2 combines with J gene TRBJ1-4. The CDR3 has 15 amino acids. Germline CDR1 and CDR2: LGHNA and YNFKEQ. The CDR3 loop reads CASSQEGSAKEKLFF.

V is TRBV20-1 and J is TRBJ1-5. The CDR3 consists of 15 residues. From germline, CDR1 is DFQATT and CDR2 SNEGSKA (reference sequence). CDR3 loop: CSARGKGLNNQPQHF.

The chain employs TRBV30 and TRBJ1-5; TCRdb designates TRBD1, a call that cannot be tested without DNA. In germline, CDR1 is GTSNPN, CDR2 SVGIG (reference sequence). CDR3 length equals 14 residues. This CDR3 is CAWSGRRGNQPQHF.

The chain carries TRBV7-2 and TRBJ2-1; TCRdb designates TRBD2, a call that cannot be tested without DNA. Germline V gene lookup returns CDR1 SGHTA and CDR2 FQGNSA. CDR3 length: 16 amino acids. The CDR3: CASSLESLAGNNEQFF.

J is TRBJ2-7 and V is TRBV20-1; TCRdb calls TRBD1, which cannot be checked without DNA. Germline values: CDR1 DFQATT, CDR2 SNEGSKA (reference sequence). The CDR3 has 13 amino acids. CDR3: CSATRDTAYEQYF.

The rearrangement links TRBV2 to TRBJ2-2; as DNA is missing, the TRBD2 call by TCRdb cannot be tested. This CDR3 region has 16 residues. Germline V gene data show CDR1 as SNHLY and CDR2 as FYNNEI. The CDR3 region is CASREKTGLNTGELFF.

This sequence joins TRBV7-8 and TRBJ2-1; lacking DNA, the TRBD2 call made by TCRdb goes unchecked. CDR1 SGHVS and CDR2 FQNEAQ come from the germline V gene. CDR3 size: 19 residues. The CDR3 reads CASSLALTVSGSSYNEQFF.

This chain connects TRBV27 to TRBJ1-6. CDR1 MNHEY and CDR2 SMNVEV come from the germline V gene (reference sequence). This CDR3 has 17 residues. The CDR3 sequence: CASSLFSGSSYNSPLHF.

The genes are TRBV20-1 and TRBJ2-7; TCRdb indicates TRBD1, and absent DNA this call remains unverified. The length of the CDR3 is 12 residues. Germline V gene lookup returns CDR1 DFQATT and CDR2 SNEGSKA (reference sequence). CDR3 in amino acids: CSASVGGYEQYF.

This sequence joins TRBV30 and TRBJ2-1; the TRBD1 assignment by TCRdb is unverifiable without DNA. This CDR3 comprises 14 residues. Germline V gene lookup returns CDR1 GTSNPN and CDR2 SVGIG (reference sequence). CDR3 loop: CAWSTGVPYNEQFF.

This rearrangement joins TRBV20-1 to TRBJ1-1; TCRdb returns TRBD1, unconfirmable since there is no DNA. Germline V gives CDR1 DFQATT, CDR2 SNEGSKA (reference sequence). The CDR3 is 11 amino acids. CDR3 sequence: CSASIGDRAFF.

The chain recombines TRBV5-6 with TRBJ1-1; lacking DNA, the TRBD1 call made by TCRdb goes unchecked. Per the germline V gene, CDR1 is SGHDT and CDR2 is YYEEEE. This CDR3 has 15 amino acids. CDR3 sequence reads: CASSLETGKNTEAFF.

V and J are TRBV7-6 and TRBJ2-7; TCRdb returns TRBD2, unconfirmable since there is no DNA. The CDR3 is made up of 15 amino acids. Germline V gene data show CDR1 as SGHVS and CDR2 as FNYEAQ. This CDR3 is CASSLTSGIPYEQYF.

The chain has TRBV6-5 and TRBJ2-1; the D gene TCRdb calls, TRBD1, cannot be checked with no DNA. Looked up from germline, CDR1 is MNHEY and CDR2 is SVGAGI. The CDR3 consists of 14 residues. CDR3: CASSYWGQYNEQFF.

The CDR3 reads CASSQRLVQETQYF. The chain carries TRBV4-3 and TRBJ2-5; TCRdb selects TRBD2, and the lack of DNA leaves this call unchecked. The CDR3 totals 14 residues. Germline CDR1 is LGHNA and CDR2 is YSLEER.

V gene TRBV5-5 combines with J gene TRBJ2-1. The CDR3 length is 11 residues. Germline V gene data show CDR1 as SGHKS and CDR2 as YYEKEE (reference sequence). The CDR3 protein is CASSLGVEQFF.

The rearrangement joins TRBV6-1 to TRBJ2-1; the D gene TCRdb calls, TRBD2, cannot be checked with no DNA. CDR1 and CDR2 from the germline V gene are MNHNS and SASEGT. This CDR3 spans 15 amino acids. CDR3 amino acids: CASSSPAGGYNEQFF.

This chain joins TRBV12-3 or TRBV12-4 and TRBJ1-1; checking the TCRdb D call of TRBD1 is not possible without DNA. The CDR3 covers 16 residues. CDR3 amino acids: CASSALEGVGNTEAFF.

The J gene is TRBJ2-1, the V gene TRBV20-1; TCRdb indicates TRBD2, and absent DNA this call remains unverified. Germline V gene lookup returns CDR1 DFQATT and CDR2 SNEGSKA (reference sequence). This CDR3 has 13 residues. The CDR3 here is CSVAGAKGNEQFF.

The V and J genes are TRBV15 and TRBJ1-2. Germline loops: CDR1 LNHNV, CDR2 YYDKDF (reference sequence). The CDR3 is 15 amino acids. CDR3 protein: CATSRASGQGGGYTF. The entire variable domain, with the rest obtained from reference TRBV15 and TRBJ1-2, is as follows: DAMVIQNPRYQVTQFGKPVTLSCSQTLNHNVMYWYQQKSSQAPKLLFHYYDKDFNNEADTPDNFQSRRPNTSFCFLDIRSPGLGDTAMYLCATSRASGQGGGYTFGSGTRLTVV.

The rearrangement links TRBV2 to TRBJ2-2. Germline CDR1 is SNHLY and CDR2 is FYNNEI. This CDR3 is 16 amino acids long. The CDR3 region is CASSATSVSNTGELFF.

The rearrangement links TRBV6-1 to TRBJ2-7; TCRdb indicates TRBD2, and absent DNA this call remains unverified. CDR3 length: 15 residues. Germline V CDR1 and CDR2: MNHNS, SASEGT. This CDR3 is CASRPTGTSVTEQYF.